Below are 29 T cell receptor beta chains sequenced from a single sample in a study of T cell changes during pregnancy in multiple sclerosis. Sequenced by immunoSEQ multiplex PCR; TCRdb stores in-frame clones only, minus some. This sample has 40,000 to 50,000 clones; 90% occur once, and the top ten carry about 7%. The sequenced sample was CD8+ T cells from peripheral blood mononuclear cells, obtained in the third trimester of pregnancy. The origin of the receptors is a female donor with multiple sclerosis, enrolled in a pregnancy study.

The chain links TRBV11-3 to TRBJ2-1; 12 positions agree with TRBD2. Germline V gene data show CDR1 as SGHNT and CDR2 as YENEEA. The CDR3 contains 15 residues. J lost 4 bases, V lost 5 bases, and 3 bases had no gene match. The CDR3 coding sequence is TGTGCCAGCAGCGTACTAGCGGGGGGTTACAATGAGCAGTTCTTC. This encodes CASSVLAGGYNEQFF. The complete variable domain, with remaining parts taken from reference TRBV11-3 and TRBJ2-1, reads EAGVVQSPRYKIIEKKQPVAFWCNPISGHNTLYWYLQNLGQGPELLIRYENEEAVDDSQLPKDRFSAERLKGVDSTLKIQPAELGDSAVYLCASSVLAGGYNEQFFGPGTRLTVL.

The chain carries TRBV2 and TRBJ2-7; D not certain. This CDR3 is built from 15 residues. The V end lost 1 base, the J end lost 0 bases, and 10 bases lay between the germline ends. Germline V gene sequence: CDR1 SNHLY, CDR2 FYNNEI. In nucleotides, the CDR3 is TGTGCCAGCAGTGAAGGAGCTTCCCCCTCCTACGAGCAGTACTTC. Its translation: CASSEGASPSYEQYF.

The chain uses TRBV19 and TRBJ1-3, with TRBD1 matching 9 bases. CDR1 is LNHDA, CDR2 SQIVND, per germline (reference sequence). Unmatched junction bases numbered 12, after V lost 5 bases and J lost 4 bases. This CDR3 comprises 17 residues. CDR3 protein: CASSRDREGSSGNTIYF. The CDR3 nucleotides read TGTGCCAGTAGTCGGGACAGGGAAGGTTCGTCGGGAAACACCATATATTTT.

The CDR3 protein is CASSPSPQGFEDNEQFF. CDR3 sequence (DNA): TGTGCCAGCAGCCCGTCTCCACAGGGGTTTGAGGACAATGAGCAGTTCTTC. V is TRBV4-2 and J is TRBJ2-1; 7 bases are a match to TRBD1. Losses at the gene ends were 4 bases for V and 5 bases for J; bases not matched to a gene: 14. Germline V gene sequence: CDR1 LGHNA, CDR2 YNFKEQ. The CDR3 runs 17 residues.

This chain joins TRBV6-1 and TRBJ2-7, with TRBD2 matching over 7 bases. This CDR3 is 15 amino acids long. V gave up 5 bases and J gave up 5 bases; unmatched junction bases: 12. CDR1 MNHNS and CDR2 SASEGT come from the germline V gene. CDR3 DNA: TGTGCCAGCAGTTCTAAGAGCGGGGTCCAACACGAGCAGTACTTC. It translates to CASSSKSGVQHEQYF.

V and J are TRBV2 and TRBJ1-5, with D unresolved. Germline assignment: CDR1 SNHLY and CDR2 FYNNEI. The V gene lost 3 bases and the J gene lost 1 base, with 10 bases spanning the gap. The CDR3 is 15 residues long. The CDR3 DNA reads TGTGCCAGCAGTGAGTTGGAGGGAAGCAATCAGCCCCAGCATTTT. Protein product: CASSELEGSNQPQHF.

The chain couples TRBV4-1 to TRBJ2-7; tentatively, D is TRBD2 (6 bases). This CDR3 comprises 13 residues. Trimming took 0 bases from V and 7 from J, leaving 10 bases between them. CDR1 is MGHRA, CDR2 YSYEKL, per germline. The DNA for the CDR3 is TGCGCCAGCAGCCAAGATCCTGGGGGGGAGCAGTACTTC. This translates into CASSQDPGGEQYF.

V usage is TRBV5-1 and J usage is TRBJ2-2; maybe TRBD1 (6 bases). Trimming left V 2 bases short and J 2 bases short, with 10 bases between. The CDR3 runs to 15 residues. Germline CDR1 reads SGHRS; CDR2 reads YFSETQ. CDR3 nucleotide sequence: TGCGCCAGCAGCTTCATGGACAGTAACACCGGGGAGCTGTTTTTT. Residues: CASSFMDSNTGELFF.

The chain has TRBV6-1 and TRBJ2-3; TRBD2 matches at 10 bases. With 6 bases clipped from V and 6 bases from J, the junction kept 6 bases outside the gene matches. CDR1 and CDR2 (germline): MNHNS, SASEGT. This CDR3 comprises 14 residues. CDR3 loop: CASRAGGPADTQYF. Here the CDR3 DNA reads TGTGCCAGCAGAGCGGGAGGGCCGGCGGATACGCAGTATTTT.

The J gene is TRBJ1-1, the V gene TRBV5-1, with D possibly matching TRBD1 (6 bases). The V end lost 0 bases, the J end lost 2 bases, and 8 bases lay between the germline ends. The germline CDR1 and CDR2 sequences are SGHRS and YFSETQ. The CDR3 is 14 amino acids. The CDR3 nucleotides read TGCGCCAGCAGCTTGGGGGACACAAACACTGAAGCTTTCTTT. It specifies CASSLGDTNTEAFF.

This rearrangement joins TRBV7-9 to TRBJ1-1, with TRBD1 as a possible D gene (5 bases). The CDR3 runs 13 residues. With 5 bases removed from V and 8 bases from J, the gap between germline ends came to 15 bases. Germline lookup yields CDR1 SEHNR and CDR2 FQNEAQ (reference sequence). This CDR3 reads CASSTTLTEEAFF. The CDR3 DNA sequence: TGTGCCAGCAGCACCACCCTGACAGAAGAAGCTTTCTTT.

The chain has TRBV4-3 and TRBJ1-2; no clear D gene. This CDR3 comprises 15 residues. Germline lookup yields CDR1 LGHNA and CDR2 YSLEER. The germline V and J ends were trimmed by 0 bases and 0 bases, with 8 bases remaining between them. The DNA for the CDR3 is TGCGCCAGCAGCCAAGATCCTGGAGCTAACTATGGCTACACCTTC. This gives the protein CASSQDPGANYGYTF.

Notes on this clone: Other nucleotide sequences from this sample produce the same CDR3. The rearrangement uses TRBV27 and TRBJ1-1; D unclear. Germline CDR1 reads MNHEY; CDR2 reads SMNVEV (reference sequence). The CDR3 has 13 amino acids. Trimming removed 4 bases from V and 5 bases from J, with 11 bases in between. The CDR3: CASSSTLGTEAFF. CDR3 in DNA: TGTGCCAGCAGTTCGACGCTCGGGACTGAAGCTTTCTTT.

The chain uses TRBV13 and TRBJ1-2; D is unclear. This CDR3 is built from 15 residues. Germline values: CDR1 PRHDT, CDR2 FYEKMQ (reference sequence). The V end was cut by 2 bases, the J end by 7 bases, with 17 bases between. CDR3 coding DNA: TGTGCCAGCAGCTTACTCATCTACCGGGAGGTTGGCTACACCTTC. It specifies CASSLLIYREVGYTF.

This chain connects TRBV29-1 to TRBJ1-2, with 7 bases fitting TRBD1. CDR3 length: 14 amino acids. CDR1 SQVTM and CDR2 ANQGSEA come from the germline V gene. The ends lost 3 bases at V and 0 bases at J; junction bases unmatched: 4. In nucleotides, the CDR3 is TGCAGCGTTGAGGCAGGGGGAGCTAACTATGGCTACACCTTC. Translation: CSVEAGGANYGYTF.

This chain uses TRBV7-8 with TRBJ2-1; 9 bases are a match to TRBD2. Trimming at V came to 5 bases and at J to 8 bases, leaving 7 bases not matched to a gene. The CDR3 extends over 14 amino acids. The germline V gene has CDR1 SGHVS and CDR2 FQNEAQ. CDR3 region: CASSNSGSVDEQFF. The CDR3 coding sequence is TGTGCCAGCAGCAATAGCGGGAGTGTGGATGAGCAGTTCTTC.

This chain connects TRBV5-1 to TRBJ1-1; unclear D gene. The ends were cut back, 4 bases at V and 3 bases at J, with 13 bases in the middle. The length of the CDR3 is 14 residues. Germline V gene lookup returns CDR1 SGHRS and CDR2 YFSETQ. The CDR3 coding sequence is TGCGCCAGCAGCACCCTGGAGGGATACACTGAAGCTTTCTTT. It specifies CASSTLEGYTEAFF.

This chain links TRBV29-1 with TRBJ2-1; TRBD1 matches 9 bases. CDR3 size: 11 residues. With V trimmed by 4 bases and J by 9 bases, 1 base remained unmatched. Per the germline V gene, CDR1 is SQVTM and CDR2 is ANQGSEA. CDR3 loop: CSVVQGAEQFF. The CDR3, as DNA: TGCAGCGTTGTACAGGGGGCTGAGCAGTTCTTC.

V is TRBV28 and J is TRBJ2-4; D perhaps matches TRBD1 (5 bases). Looked up from germline, CDR1 is MDHEN and CDR2 is SYDVKM. The V end was cut by 7 bases, the J end by 10 bases, with 17 bases between. This CDR3 is 13 amino acids long. CDR3 in DNA: TGTGCCAGCATTTCCCAGGGTGGATTTATTCAGTACTTC. Protein sequence: CASISQGGFIQYF.

The chain links TRBV19 to TRBJ2-4; TRBD1 agrees at 12 bases. The CDR3 contains 18 residues. V dropped 7 bases and J dropped 5; count of bases not matched to a gene: 15. Germline loops: CDR1 LNHDA, CDR2 SQIVND (reference sequence). In DNA form, the CDR3 reads TGTGCCAGTATGCCGGGACAGGGGGCTTGGAGGTCTGAAAACATTCAGTACTTC. This encodes CASMPGQGAWRSENIQYF.

The chain links TRBV6-1 to TRBJ1-1; TRBD1 matches at 9 bases. Germline CDR1 is MNHNS and CDR2 is SASEGT. The CDR3 totals 14 residues. The V segment lost 8 bases and the J segment 2 bases; nucleotides outside the gene matches: 6. CDR3 sequence reads: CASFWTGVNTEAFF. The DNA of the CDR3 is TGTGCCAGCTTTTGGACAGGGGTCAACACTGAAGCTTTCTTT.

V usage is TRBV28 and J usage is TRBJ1-1, with D perhaps matching TRBD1 (5 bases). In germline, CDR1 is MDHEN, CDR2 SYDVKM. There are 12 residues in the CDR3. V lost 6 bases and J lost 7, with 12 bases in between. The CDR3 DNA sequence: TGTGCCAGCAGGGGGCTCGGTGTTGAAGCTTTCTTT. This translates into CASRGLGVEAFF. Using reference TRBV28 and TRBJ1-1 for the parts outside the CDR3, the full variable domain is DVKVTQSSRYLVKRTGEKVFLECVQDMDHENMFWYRQDPGLGLRLIYFSYDVKMKEKGDIPEGYSVSREKKERFSLILESASTNQTSMYLCASRGLGVEAFFGQGTRLTVV.

As DNA, the CDR3 is TGTGCCAGCAGCGTTCTACAGGGCCCTGGAAACACCATATATTTT. Translation gives CASSVLQGPGNTIYF. The J gene is TRBJ1-3, the V gene TRBV9; D is perhaps TRBD1 (6 bases). Germline-derived CDR1 and CDR2 are SGDLS and YYNGEE. The CDR3 length is 15 residues. The V end lost 2 bases, the J end lost 2 bases, and 11 bases lay between the germline ends.

V gene TRBV6-6 combines with J gene TRBJ2-3; no clear D. The germline V gene has CDR1 MNHNY and CDR2 SVGAGI (reference sequence). The CDR3 is 15 amino acids. The V gene lost 2 bases and the J gene lost 0 bases, with 9 bases spanning the gap. CDR3 in amino acids: CASSYTERSTDTQYF. In nucleotides, the CDR3 is TGTGCCAGCAGTTACACGGAGAGAAGCACAGATACGCAGTATTTT.

The rearrangement joins TRBV9 to TRBJ2-1, with D tentatively TRBD1 (6 bases). Germline-derived CDR1 and CDR2 are SGDLS and YYNGEE. There are 12 residues in the CDR3. V lost 3 bases and J lost 7, with 8 bases in between. In DNA form, the CDR3 reads TGTGCCAGCAGCGGTACAGGGAATGAGCAGTTCTTC. This translates into CASSGTGNEQFF.

V is TRBV28 and J is TRBJ2-7, with 11 bases aligning to TRBD2. The V gene's germline CDR1 is MDHEN and CDR2 SYDVKM. After removal of 6 bases from V and 3 bases from J, the junction contained 7 bases not matched to a gene. The CDR3 has 15 residues. The CDR3 protein is CASRPLAGGNYEQYF. CDR3 bases: TGTGCCAGCAGACCGCTAGCGGGAGGTAACTACGAGCAGTACTTC. The whole variable domain, filled in from reference TRBV28 and TRBJ2-7, reads DVKVTQSSRYLVKRTGEKVFLECVQDMDHENMFWYRQDPGLGLRLIYFSYDVKMKEKGDIPEGYSVSREKKERFSLILESASTNQTSMYLCASRPLAGGNYEQYFGPGTRLTVT.

This chain connects TRBV28 to TRBJ2-3; 10 bases are a match to TRBD2. The CDR3 loop spans 17 amino acids. The V and J ends lost 8 bases and 2 bases, in that order; junction bases with no gene match: 13. Germline V CDR1 and CDR2: MDHEN, SYDVKM. The CDR3 loop reads CASLDARLAGNTDTQYF. The DNA for the CDR3 is TGTGCCAGCCTCGACGCGAGACTAGCGGGCAACACAGATACGCAGTATTTT. Filled out from reference TRBV28 and TRBJ2-3, the complete variable domain reads DVKVTQSSRYLVKRTGEKVFLECVQDMDHENMFWYRQDPGLGLRLIYFSYDVKMKEKGDIPEGYSVSREKKERFSLILESASTNQTSMYLCASLDARLAGNTDTQYFGPGTRLTVL.

This rearrangement joins TRBV6-9 to TRBJ1-4, with 11 bases lining up with TRBD1. Germline CDR1 is MNHGY and CDR2 is SVAAGI. The trim removed 6 bases at V and 3 bases at J, leaving 6 bases unmatched. The CDR3 is 16 residues long. CDR3 loop: CASRTPGQGANEKLFF. CDR3 coding DNA: TGTGCCAGCAGAACCCCGGGACAGGGGGCTAATGAAAAACTGTTTTTT.

This clone was seen a single time. The CDR3 region is CASSSSYDRGNTQYF. The CDR3 nucleotides are TGTGCCAGCAGCTCCTCCTATGACAGGGGAAATACGCAGTATTTT. The chain recombines TRBV7-9 with TRBJ2-3, with 8 bases that match TRBD1. The CDR3 has 15 amino acids. Trimming removed 4 bases from V and 7 bases from J; junction bases left unmatched: 10. The germline V gene has CDR1 SEHNR and CDR2 FQNEAQ (reference sequence).